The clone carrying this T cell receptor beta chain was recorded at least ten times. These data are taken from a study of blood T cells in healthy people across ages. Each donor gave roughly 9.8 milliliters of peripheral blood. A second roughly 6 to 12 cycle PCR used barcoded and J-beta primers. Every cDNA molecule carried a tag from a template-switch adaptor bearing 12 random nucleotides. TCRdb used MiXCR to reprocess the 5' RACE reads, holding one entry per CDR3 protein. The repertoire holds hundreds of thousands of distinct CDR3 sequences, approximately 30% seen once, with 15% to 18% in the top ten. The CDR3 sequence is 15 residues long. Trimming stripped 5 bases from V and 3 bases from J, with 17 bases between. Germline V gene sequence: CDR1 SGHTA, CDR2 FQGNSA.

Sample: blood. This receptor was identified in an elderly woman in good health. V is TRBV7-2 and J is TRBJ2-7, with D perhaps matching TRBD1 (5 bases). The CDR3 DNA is TGTGCCAGCAGCCCAGTAGGGGTGCCGTACTACGAGCAGTACTTC. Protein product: CASSPVGVPYYEQYF.